The 17 T cell receptor beta chains below all came from one sample that was sequenced in a study of blood T cell repertoires in COVID-19. Clones were sequenced by immunoSEQ multiplex PCR, and TCRdb holds only the in-frame ones, with some missing. Altogether around 220,000 clones are present, around 90% being singletons, with the ten largest covering more than 12%. The sequenced material came from PBMCs or T cells enriched from blood (not recorded which). These receptors all come from a man aged 25-40 years who had been exposed to COVID-19.

The chain carries TRBV6-6 and TRBJ1-5, with 7 bases aligning to TRBD1. J was trimmed by 5 bases and V by 0 bases; bases with no gene match: 4. This CDR3 is 15 amino acids long. Germline V gene data show CDR1 as MNHNY and CDR2 as SVGAGI (reference sequence). This CDR3 is CASSYSTGIDQPQHF. The DNA of the CDR3 is TGTGCCAGCAGTTACTCGACAGGGATAGATCAGCCCCAGCATTTT.

CDR3 in amino acids: CASSSTGDVNEKLFF. The CDR3 DNA follows: TGTGCCAGCAGCTCCACAGGGGATGTAAATGAAAAACTGTTTTTT. The chain employs TRBV5-5 and TRBJ1-4, with 7 bases that match TRBD1. The CDR3 runs to 15 residues. CDR1 and CDR2 (germline): SGHKS, YYEKEE (reference sequence). V lost 3 bases and J lost 5; bases outside the gene matches: 7.

This chain uses TRBV30 with TRBJ1-1, with D unresolved. This CDR3 spans 13 amino acids. Germline CDR1 reads GTSNPN; CDR2 reads SVGIG (reference sequence). Trimming stripped 0 bases from V and 4 bases from J, with 9 bases between. CDR3 protein: CAWSVKGSTEAFF. As DNA, the CDR3 is TGTGCCTGGAGTGTAAAAGGGAGCACTGAAGCTTTCTTT.

Written as DNA, the CDR3 is TGTGCCAGCACCGACTATCTTAGCGGGGGGAGGGAGACCCAGTACTTC. Its translation: CASTDYLSGGRETQYF. The gene calls are TRBV27 and TRBJ2-5, with TRBD2 identical over 10 bases. The CDR3 runs 16 residues. Germline lookup yields CDR1 MNHEY and CDR2 SMNVEV (reference sequence). With 7 bases clipped from V and 5 bases from J, the junction kept 13 bases outside the gene matches.

The rearrangement links TRBV4-1 to TRBJ2-1; 7 bases are a match to TRBD1. This CDR3 region has 15 residues. Germline CDR1 and CDR2: MGHRA and YSYEKL. V lost 1 base and J lost 10; bases outside the gene matches: 10. CDR3 region: CASSQAHLGGGEQFF. The CDR3 DNA reads TGCGCCAGCAGCCAAGCCCATCTAGGGGGCGGGGAGCAGTTCTTC.

The chain recombines TRBV19 with TRBJ1-1; D gene uncertain. CDR1 LNHDA and CDR2 SQIVND come from the germline V gene (reference sequence). This CDR3 has 13 amino acids. Deletions cut 5 bases from V and 1 base from J, with 8 bases between. CDR3 nucleotides: TGTGCCAGTAGTCCCGGGTGGAACACTGAAGCTTTCTTT. This encodes CASSPGWNTEAFF. The full variable domain, rest sourced from reference TRBV19 and TRBJ1-1, is DGGITQSPKYLFRKEGQNVTLSCEQNLNHDAMYWYRQDPGQGLRLIYYSQIVNDFQKGDIAEGYSVSREKKESFPLTVTSAQKNPTAFYLCASSPGWNTEAFFGQGTRLTVV.

The rearrangement uses TRBV6-1 and TRBJ1-2; D not certain. The V end lost 0 bases, the J end lost 3 bases, and 11 bases lay between the germline ends. CDR3 length: 15 residues. Per the germline V gene, CDR1 is MNHNS and CDR2 is SASEGT. In nucleotides, the CDR3 is TGTGCCAGCAGTGAAGCGCCCGGGATAGACTATGGCTACACCTTC. It specifies CASSEAPGIDYGYTF.

CDR3 residues: CASSEAGGVYNEQFF. The CDR3 DNA follows: TGTGCCAGCAGTGAAGCGGGCGGGGTCTACAATGAGCAGTTCTTC. This sequence joins TRBV2 and TRBJ2-1; maybe TRBD2 (6 bases). V shed 0 bases and J shed 3 bases, with 9 bases lying between them. The CDR3 sequence is 15 residues long. CDR1 is SNHLY, CDR2 FYNNEI, per germline.

This chain joins TRBV3-1 (or the pseudogene TRBV3-2) and TRBJ2-3; TRBD2 agrees at 9 bases. Trimming took 1 base from V and 6 from J; bases not matched to a gene: 8. Germline loops: CDR1 LGHDT, CDR2 YNNKEL (reference sequence). This CDR3 is built from 16 residues. The CDR3 DNA follows: TGTGCCAGCAGCCAAGGCTCCAGCGGGGGGCGGGATACGCAGTATTTT. Its protein is CASSQGSSGGRDTQYF.

The chain is built from TRBV11-2 and TRBJ2-3; 9 nucleotides agree with TRBD2. In germline, CDR1 is SGHAT, CDR2 FQNNGV. The length of the CDR3 is 16 residues. J was trimmed by 7 bases and V by 0 bases; bases with no gene match: 8. The CDR3 region is CASSLDQAGGLHTQYF. The DNA of the CDR3 is TGTGCCAGCAGCTTAGATCAAGCGGGGGGTCTTCATACGCAGTATTTT. Full variable domain (remainder filled in from reference TRBV11-2 and TRBJ2-3): EAGVAQSPRYKIIEKRQSVAFWCNPISGHATLYWYQQILGQGPKLLIQFQNNGVVDDSQLPKDRFSAERLKGVDSTLKIQPAKLEDSAVYLCASSLDQAGGLHTQYFGPGTRLTVL.

This clone showed up many times. J is TRBJ2-2 and V is TRBV7-8; perhaps TRBD1 as D (5 bases). The CDR3 length is 14 residues. V shed 1 base and J shed 4 bases, with 7 bases lying between them. The V gene's germline CDR1 is SGHVS and CDR2 FQNEAQ. The CDR3 is CASSLERGTGELFF. For the CDR3, the DNA is TGTGCCAGCAGCTTAGAAAGGGGCACCGGGGAGCTGTTTTTT.

The chain is built from TRBV5-7 and TRBJ2-3; D perhaps matches TRBD1 (5 bases). TRBV5-7 is marked as an open reading frame, function uncertain. V lost 2 bases and J lost 2, with 12 bases in between. This CDR3 is built from 15 residues. The CDR3 loop is CASSLSRDFTDTQYF. Here the CDR3 DNA reads TGTGCCAGCAGCTTAAGCAGGGATTTCACAGATACGCAGTATTTT.

The chain uses TRBV5-4 and TRBJ1-4; tentatively, D is TRBD1 (5 bases). Trimming removed 0 bases at V and 6 bases at J, with 12 bases between. Germline V gene data show CDR1 as SGHNT and CDR2 as YYREEE (reference sequence). The CDR3 has 15 residues. Here the CDR3 DNA reads TGTGCCAGCAGCTTGGCTTCAGGGACTGATGAAAAACTGTTTTTT. Translated, it gives CASSLASGTDEKLFF.

The chain joins TRBV3-1 (or the pseudogene TRBV3-2) to TRBJ2-7; possible D gene TRBD2, 5 bases. This CDR3 contains 16 residues. Germline V gene data show CDR1 as LGHDT and CDR2 as YNNKEL (reference sequence). V was shortened by 3 bases and J by 3 bases, with 18 bases between the two germline ends. The CDR3 DNA reads TGTGCCAGCAGCCATAGGTCATCCCTCGGGGACTACGAGCAGTACTTC. It specifies CASSHRSSLGDYEQYF.

The rearrangement joins TRBV3-1 (or the pseudogene TRBV3-2) to TRBJ1-4, with D possibly matching TRBD1 (6 bases). CDR3 length equals 16 residues. Trimming cost V 5 bases and J 0 bases, with 13 bases left between them. CDR1 is LGHDT and CDR2 is YNNKEL in the germline V gene (reference sequence). The CDR3 bases are TGTGCCAGCAGCTCCGACAGGTTTGCAACTAATGAAAAACTGTTTTTT. It yields the protein CASSSDRFATNEKLFF.

The V call is TRBV6-2 or TRBV6-3, the J call TRBJ2-2; the D gene is possibly TRBD1 (6 bases). Germline CDR1 reads MNHEY; CDR2 reads SVGEGT. The CDR3 is 19 amino acids. Trimming took off 5 bases at V and 2 bases at J, with 24 bases between the two ends. The CDR3 spells CASSPWGPGAQRNTGELFF. CDR3 nucleotides: TGTGCCAGCAGTCCCTGGGGGCCAGGGGCCCAGAGAAACACCGGGGAGCTGTTTTTT.

In nucleotides, the CDR3 is TGTGCCAGCAGTGGGGGGGCCTACGAGCAGTACTTC. Its translation is CASSGGAYEQYF. The chain employs TRBV25-1 and TRBJ2-7; D is possibly TRBD2 (6 bases). This CDR3 is 12 amino acids long. CDR1 and CDR2 from the germline V gene are MGHDK and SYGVNS. Trimming cost V 4 bases and J 2 bases, with 6 bases left between them.